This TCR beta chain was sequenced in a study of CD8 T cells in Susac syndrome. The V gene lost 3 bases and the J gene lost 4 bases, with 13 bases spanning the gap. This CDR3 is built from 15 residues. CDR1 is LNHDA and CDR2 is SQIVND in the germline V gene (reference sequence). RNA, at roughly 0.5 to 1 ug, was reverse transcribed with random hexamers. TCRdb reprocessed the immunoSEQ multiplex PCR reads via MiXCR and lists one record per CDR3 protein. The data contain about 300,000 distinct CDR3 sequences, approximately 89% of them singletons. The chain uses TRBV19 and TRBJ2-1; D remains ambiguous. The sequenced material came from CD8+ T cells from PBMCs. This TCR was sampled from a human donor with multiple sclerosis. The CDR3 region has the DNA TGTGCCAGTAGTATTGGTACTCGTTCATACAATGAGCAGTTCTTC. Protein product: CASSIGTRSYNEQFF.